The 25 T cell receptor beta chains listed next were all sequenced from one sample in a study of pediatric ulcerative colitis. TCRdb's copy holds only in-frame clones and misses some; the assay was immunoSEQ multiplex PCR. The sample has tens of thousands of clones, about nine tenths seen once. The sample comprised blood. These receptors originate from a boy between 5 and 17 years old who was a control in a study of pediatric ulcerative colitis.

This clone appeared a few times. The V call is TRBV9, the J call TRBJ2-7; D is possibly TRBD1 or TRBD2 (5 bases each). V lost 4 bases to trimming and J lost 4 bases, with 9 bases between them. The CDR3 spans 12 residues. Looked up from germline, CDR1 is SGDLS and CDR2 is YYNGEE. DNA of the CDR3: TGTGCCAGCAGCCCTGAGGGGTACGAGCAGTACTTC. Encoded protein: CASSPEGYEQYF.

The chain joins TRBV19 to TRBJ2-5; a weak D match, TRBD1 (6 bases). CDR3 length: 13 residues. CDR1 is LNHDA and CDR2 is SQIVND in the germline V gene (reference sequence). Between the trimmed V and J ends, which lost 1 base and 4 bases, there was a span of 7 bases. The CDR3 protein is CASSIARGETQYF. The CDR3 nucleotides read TGTGCCAGTAGTATAGCCAGGGGAGAGACCCAGTACTTC.

This clone was seen a few times. The genes are TRBV13 and TRBJ1-6; D gene ambiguous. CDR3 length: 14 residues. The germline gives CDR1 PRHDT, CDR2 FYEKMQ (reference sequence). Trimming took off 5 bases at V and 6 bases at J, with 11 bases between the two ends. CDR3 region: CASSPGLLNSPLHF. The CDR3 DNA reads TGTGCCAGCAGCCCCGGTCTTCTTAATTCACCCCTCCACTTT.

This clone has a single count. The chain combines TRBV19 with TRBJ2-1; D may correspond to TRBD1 or TRBD2 (5 bases each). CDR3 length: 13 residues. The germline V gene encodes CDR1 LNHDA and CDR2 SQIVND (reference sequence). V lost 6 bases and J 7 bases, leaving 13 bases between the germline ends. CDR3 sequence (DNA): TGTGCCAGTAGCGAAGGGACCTCAAATGAGCAGTTCTTC. Its protein product is CASSEGTSNEQFF. Combining the CDR3 with reference TRBV19 and TRBJ2-1 gives the whole variable domain DGGITQSPKYLFRKEGQNVTLSCEQNLNHDAMYWYRQDPGQGLRLIYYSQIVNDFQKGDIAEGYSVSREKKESFPLTVTSAQKNPTAFYLCASSEGTSNEQFFGPGTRLTVL.

The rearrangement uses TRBV7-6 and TRBJ1-3; no clear D gene. The CDR3 is 14 amino acids. The germline V and J ends were trimmed by 3 bases and 1 base, with 7 bases remaining between them. Germline CDR1 and CDR2: SGHVS and FNYEAQ. For the CDR3, the DNA is TGTGCCAGCAGCTTCAGTGTTTCTGGAAACACCATATATTTT. Protein product: CASSFSVSGNTIYF.

This chain joins TRBV5-1 and TRBJ2-5; 11 nucleotides agree with TRBD2. The CDR3 length is 16 residues. The ends lost 3 bases at V and 1 base at J; junction bases unmatched: 5. Germline CDR1 and CDR2: SGHRS and YFSETQ. The CDR3 sequence: CASSSRLAGGQETQYF. In nucleotides, the CDR3 is TGCGCCAGCAGCTCGCGGCTAGCGGGAGGCCAAGAGACCCAGTACTTC.

The rearrangement links TRBV11-3 to TRBJ2-2, with a weak D call TRBD2 (5 bases). The CDR3 consists of 17 residues. Germline V lookup: CDR1 SGHNT, CDR2 YENEEA. V lost 1 base and J 5 bases, leaving 17 bases between the germline ends. This chain's CDR3 is CASSLGPGGSETGELFF. The CDR3 DNA sequence: TGTGCCAGCAGCTTAGGGCCCGGAGGTAGCGAAACCGGGGAGCTGTTTTTT.

This clone was seen a single time. DNA for the CDR3: TGTGCCAGCAGTGGGCCCCGGACAGGTCGAAGCGAGCAGTACTTC. This codes for CASSGPRTGRSEQYF. The chain recombines TRBV25-1 with TRBJ2-5, with 7 bases matching TRBD1. The J call may be mistaken, given a closer DNA end match to TRBJ2-7. The length of the CDR3 is 15 residues. Germline CDR1 MGHDK, CDR2 SYGVNS.

The DNA for the CDR3 is TGTGCCAGCAGTCAGGGTCCAGAGAACGAGCAGTACTTC. This sequence encodes CASSQGPENEQYF. The chain links TRBV28 to TRBJ2-7; D might be TRBD1 (5 bases). Germline V lookup: CDR1 MDHEN, CDR2 SYDVKM. Deletions cut 5 bases from V and 5 bases from J, with 13 bases between. CDR3 length: 13 amino acids.

This chain connects TRBV11-3 to TRBJ2-1; TRBD2 aligns across 9 bases. Germline-derived CDR1 and CDR2 are SGHNT and YENEEA. After removal of 4 bases from V and 7 bases from J, the junction contained 11 bases not matched to a gene. The CDR3 extends over 16 amino acids. The CDR3 coding sequence is TGTGCCAGCAGCTCGAGTGGCGGGAGGGCCGAAAATGAGCAGTTCTTC. It is translated as CASSSSGGRAENEQFF.

The rearrangement links TRBV7-2 to TRBJ2-7; D is possibly TRBD2 (5 bases). Germline loops: CDR1 SGHTA, CDR2 FQGNSA. The length of the CDR3 is 13 residues. The ends were cut back, 6 bases at V and 6 bases at J, with 15 bases in the middle. As DNA, the CDR3 is TGTGCCAGCAGTTCGGGATTTCTCGGCGAGCAGTACTTC. Amino acid sequence: CASSSGFLGEQYF.

The chain combines TRBV29-1 with TRBJ1-1, with D hard to call. CDR1 is SQVTM, CDR2 ANQGSEA, per germline. The CDR3 is 13 residues long. The V end was cut by 3 bases, the J end by 4 bases, with 12 bases between. The CDR3 sequence is CSVDRAPSTEAFF. In DNA form, the CDR3 reads TGCAGCGTTGACCGGGCCCCGAGCACTGAAGCTTTCTTT.

The V and J genes are TRBV7-3 and TRBJ2-1, with D possibly matching TRBD1 (5 bases). Looked up from germline, CDR1 is SGHTA and CDR2 is FQGTGA. V lost 3 bases to trimming and J lost 5 bases, with 8 bases between them. The CDR3 has 13 residues. DNA of the CDR3: TGTGCCAGCAGCTTTGCAGGGAACAATGAGCAGTTCTTC. This codes for CASSFAGNNEQFF.

The genes are TRBV28 and TRBJ2-2, with 8 bases matching TRBD1. The CDR3 is made up of 16 amino acids. Germline CDR1 is MDHEN and CDR2 is SYDVKM. The junction had 14 bases not matched to a gene; V was cut back by 7 bases and J by 7 bases. CDR3: CASTLPTDRVDGELFF. The CDR3 DNA follows: TGTGCCAGCACCCTACCCACGGACAGGGTGGACGGGGAGCTGTTTTTT.

The chain employs TRBV7-2 and TRBJ1-5; D uncertain. The CDR3 totals 14 residues. The V gene's germline CDR1 is SGHTA and CDR2 FQGNSA. Trimming removed 5 bases from V and 1 base from J, with 9 bases in between. CDR3: CASSPTRSNQPQHF. CDR3 nucleotides: TGTGCCAGCAGCCCCACCAGGAGCAATCAGCCCCAGCATTTT.

The chain couples TRBV18 to TRBJ1-5; TRBD1 matches at 11 bases. V lost 4 bases to trimming and J lost 0 bases; unmatched junction nucleotides: 2. The CDR3 runs to 16 residues. Germline assignment: CDR1 KGHSH and CDR2 LQKENI. The CDR3 DNA sequence: TGTGCCAGCTCACGCGGGACAGGGGGTAGCAATCAGCCCCAGCATTTT. This encodes CASSRGTGGSNQPQHF.

The gene calls are TRBV19 and TRBJ1-2, with unresolved D. CDR3 length: 14 amino acids. Germline V lookup: CDR1 LNHDA, CDR2 SQIVND (reference sequence). The V and J ends lost 8 bases and 7 bases respectively, with 20 bases between them. The CDR3 protein is CASDPGRSSSGYTF. Here the CDR3 DNA reads TGTGCCAGTGACCCAGGACGGTCCTCTAGTGGCTACACCTTC.

This sequence joins TRBV4-1 and TRBJ2-7; 12 bases are shared with TRBD2. The germline gives CDR1 MGHRA, CDR2 YSYEKL. The CDR3 is made up of 17 amino acids. Germline trimming cut 3 bases from V and 4 bases from J; bases unmatched to any gene: 10. The CDR3 region has the DNA TGCGCCAGCAGCCACCGAACTAGCGGGAGGTCAGATTACGAGCAGTACTTC. Translating it yields CASSHRTSGRSDYEQYF.

This clone was found a few times. The rearrangement uses TRBV6-5 and TRBJ1-5; 10 positions match TRBD1. The V segment lost 6 bases and the J segment 6 bases; nucleotides outside the gene matches: 8. The CDR3 sequence is 15 residues long. Germline-derived CDR1 and CDR2 are MNHEY and SVGAGI. CDR3 DNA sequence: TGTGCCAGCAGCACACCGGGACAGGGGTCTCAGCCCCAGCATTTT. It is translated as CASSTPGQGSQPQHF.

V gene TRBV6-6 combines with J gene TRBJ1-1; no definite D call. Per germline, CDR1 MNHNY and CDR2 SVGAGI (reference sequence). Trimming took off 8 bases at V and 12 bases at J, with 16 bases between the two ends. The CDR3 runs 11 residues. As DNA, the CDR3 is TGTGCCAGCCGCTTGGGAGGTTCGACTTTCTTT. Translation: CASRLGGSTFF.

V and J are TRBV5-1 and TRBJ2-2; 9 nucleotides match TRBD2. This CDR3 is built from 15 residues. Germline values: CDR1 SGHRS, CDR2 YFSETQ. The V gene end was trimmed by 2 bases and the J gene end by 5 bases; junction bases not matched to a gene: 4. CDR3 sequence reads: CASSLSGGQTGELFF. CDR3 DNA: TGCGCCAGCAGCTTAAGCGGGGGGCAGACCGGGGAGCTGTTTTTT.

The CDR3 DNA reads TGTGCCAGCAGCTGGGGGGATGGAAACACCATATATTTT. As protein: CASSWGDGNTIYF. The rearrangement links TRBV5-6 to TRBJ1-3; D perhaps matches TRBD1 (5 bases). Germline V lookup: CDR1 SGHDT, CDR2 YYEEEE. This CDR3 has 13 residues. Between the trimmed V and J ends, which lost 3 bases and 3 bases, there was a span of 7 bases.

The chain carries TRBV7-2 and TRBJ1-1; D gene ambiguous. Trimming left V 0 bases short and J 1 base short, with 6 bases between. Germline CDR1 and CDR2: SGHTA and FQGNSA. The CDR3 totals 14 residues. The CDR3 nucleotides are TGTGCCAGCAGCTTAGCGGGCGAGAACACTGAAGCTTTCTTT. Protein product: CASSLAGENTEAFF.

The rearrangement joins TRBV5-4 to TRBJ1-1; TRBD1 aligns across 9 bases. Germline CDR1 and CDR2: SGHNT and YYREEE (reference sequence). V lost 4 bases, J lost 4 bases, and 8 bases stayed unmatched. The CDR3 consists of 15 residues. CDR3 sequence (DNA): TGTGCCAGCAGCCCGGGACAGGGCGTGGGCACTGAAGCTTTCTTT. Its protein is CASSPGQGVGTEAFF. Full variable domain (rest looked up from reference TRBV5-4 and TRBJ1-1): ETGVTQSPTHLIKTRGQQVTLRCSSQSGHNTVSWYQQALGQGPQFIFQYYREEENGRGNFPPRFSGLQFPNYSSELNVNALELDDSALYLCASSPGQGVGTEAFFGQGTRLTVV.

The chain uses TRBV19 and TRBJ2-3, with 7 bases fitting TRBD1. The CDR3 runs 15 residues. Germline V gives CDR1 LNHDA, CDR2 SQIVND (reference sequence). V was pared by 5 bases and J by 2 bases, with 7 bases of the junction left unmatched. CDR3 region: CASSSQGLNTDTQYF. Written as DNA, the CDR3 is TGTGCCAGTAGTTCACAGGGGCTAAACACAGATACGCAGTATTTT.